The 6 T cell receptor beta chains given below trace back to one sample, sequenced in a study of response to subunit inactivated influenza vaccine. TCRdb processed the RT-PCR reads anew with MiXCR; each CDR3 protein has one entry. The repertoire holds around 760,000 distinct CDR3 sequences, roughly 14% seen once, with 6% to 8% in the top ten. Sequences were derived from PBMCs from blood, sampled roughly 15 days before vaccination. Receptors were obtained from a man aged 45 to 65 who received an inactivated influenza vaccine.

This clonotype was observed a few times. The chain is built from TRBV3-1 and TRBJ2-7; a possible D gene is TRBD1 (6 bases). CDR1 is LGHDT, CDR2 YNNKEL, per germline (reference sequence). The CDR3 is made up of 14 amino acids. With 0 bases removed from V and 8 bases from J, the gap between germline ends came to 14 bases. CDR3 sequence: CASSQDLPGAKQYF. The CDR3 DNA reads as TGTGCCAGCAGCCAAGATCTTCCAGGGGCGAAGCAGTACTTC.

This clonotype was counted between two and nine times. The chain links TRBV3-1 to TRBJ2-1; 11 bases match TRBD2. Germline lookup yields CDR1 LGHDT and CDR2 YNNKEL (reference sequence). The CDR3 is made up of 20 amino acids. Germline trimming cut 4 bases from V and 0 bases from J; bases unmatched to any gene: 14. The CDR3 here is CASSLPRGGLAESSYNEQFF. The DNA of the CDR3 is TGTGCCAGCAGCCTCCCGCGGGGGGGACTAGCGGAGAGCTCCTACAATGAGCAGTTCTTC.

Only a few counts were recorded for this clonotype. The genes are TRBV9 and TRBJ2-5; D is unresolved. The CDR3 covers 17 residues. V shed 0 bases and J shed 5 bases, with 20 bases lying between them. Germline CDR1 and CDR2: SGDLS and YYNGEE. The CDR3 DNA sequence: TGTGCCAGCAGCGTAGCTCGTCTGGAGACCCCTCCTGAGACCCAGTACTTC. This translates into CASSVARLETPPETQYF.

The rearrangement links TRBV20-1 to TRBJ2-5, with D maybe TRBD2 (6 bases). Germline V lookup: CDR1 DFQATT, CDR2 SNEGSKA (reference sequence). This CDR3 is 15 amino acids long. V lost 0 bases, J lost 2 bases, and 13 bases lay in between. In DNA form, the CDR3 reads TGCAGTGCTAGAGATCCCGTACTAGCTCAAGAGACCCAGTACTTC. This gives the protein CSARDPVLAQETQYF.

This clonotype was picked up a small number of times. V gene TRBV12-3 or TRBV12-4 combines with J gene TRBJ2-2; tentatively, D is TRBD1 or TRBD2 (6 bases each). The CDR3 has 15 amino acids. V lost 6 bases to trimming and J lost 5 bases, with 16 bases between them. The CDR3 here is CASRASRGGTGELFF. For the CDR3, the DNA is TGTGCCAGCAGGGCTTCCAGGGGAGGTACCGGGGAGCTGTTTTTT.

The V gene is TRBV6-1, the J gene TRBJ2-7; unclear D gene. The CDR3 runs to 14 residues. Germline loops: CDR1 MNHNS, CDR2 SASEGT. Trimming stripped 2 bases from V and 0 bases from J, with 8 bases between. The CDR3 loop is CASSESPGSYEQYF. The CDR3 DNA sequence: TGTGCCAGCAGTGAATCTCCAGGCTCCTACGAGCAGTACTTC.